The TCR beta chain described here comes from a study of T cells after posttransplantation cyclophosphamide (dated by TCRdb to the mid-2010s). In the study overall: The study tracked T cell repertoire reconstitution by TRB sequencing after myeloablative bone marrow transplantation using posttransplantation cyclophosphamide as GVHD prophylaxis. Antigen receptor sequencing was done on samples from 35 to 40 PTCy-treated patients and from 15 to 20 related bone marrow donors of those patients. TRB sequencing was performed on blood from all 35 or so PTCy patients with 1-year posttransplant specimens. In 3 patients, up to about 3 additional blood samples taken between 2 and 5.2 years after transplant also underwent TRB sequencing, as did pretransplant blood from a handful of patients. TRA and TRB clonality were tightly correlated in 9 or 10 samples, so subsequent TCR analyses focused on TRB only. Public TRB sequences were queried against a database of over 3,000 sequences associated with responses to pathogens, tumor antigens, self-antigens and alloantigens. Overall study outcomes, separate from this receptor: Across around 40 patients, TRB clonality was highly associated with recipient CMV seropositivity and CMV reactivation, and diversity in PTCy patients was similar to diversity in CNI/methotrexate controls. Donor-recipient similarity was low at 1-2 months but rose over the first year, and later blood repertoires were often dominated by donor CD8+ memory clones. The TRB repertoires of T cells infiltrating skin or the GI tract showed only limited overlap with the TRB repertoires found in blood.

The treatment or condition label, read with the paper, signifies: high-dose cyclophosphamide on days +3 and +4 as single-agent GVHD prophylaxis. Busulfan and fludarabine conditioning, a related or unrelated marrow graft, and cyclophosphamide on days +3 and +4 were given to PTCy patients. The PTCy-treated patients were drawn from a prospective, multi-institutional clinical trial. Peripheral blood and bone marrow mononuclear cells were isolated by Ficoll-Hypaque density centrifugation and cryopreserved. TRB sequencing was run on genomic DNA with either the immunoSEQ assay at survey resolution or the hsTCRB kit. Per the authors' processing: The immunoSEQ software handled initial read processing, and the LymphoSeq R package was used for repertoire analyses. Clonality was computed as 1 minus normalized Shannon entropy; Gini coefficient was also calculated for each TRB dataset. To infer phenotypes in unsorted samples, TRB sequences from sorted subsets of the recipient or donor were mapped onto unsorted samples from the same recipient. This immuneACCESS table, as held by TCRdb, lists in-frame sequences with V and J called but not all clones. Of the missing ones, under half trace to an unresolved V gene in checked studies; the others have no known cause. The D gene and trimming were derived from the DNA, and the V and J assignments and clone size from that table. The sample includes 20,000 or so clones, with about 90% observed a single time. The ten largest clones add up to about 12% of the sample.

In the case of this clone: Its cognate antigen has yet to be identified. No much larger clonotype is one base removed from it; base qualities were not supplied.

CDR1 is given as SGHTA and CDR2 as FQGTGA, both from the germline V gene. V and J are trimmed by 4 bases and 4 bases, and the gene matches miss 6 bases of the junction. The CDR3 contains 15 residues, cysteine and phenylalanine counted. Only CDR3 DNA remains: 45 bases, in frame from the first base. Here the chain combines TRBV7-3 and TRBJ2-3; 9 middle bases align to TRBD1. This receptor was taken from a female patient aged 30 to 45 who received an allogeneic stem cell transplant from an unrelated donor, was CMV-positive, and had no GVHD. Post transplant, some T cells may arise from the graft donor. Sequences were derived from PBMCs, sampled after allogeneic stem cell transplant with posttransplant cyclophosphamide. The DNA reads TGTGCCAGCAGCTCCCAGGGACAGGGTTCAGATACGCAGTATTTT. The resulting protein is CASSSQGQGSDTQYF.